The next 24 T cell receptor beta chains were all read from a single sample in a study of OX40 agonist ivuxolimab in advanced cancers. Method: immunoSEQ multiplex PCR; TCRdb's copy keeps in-frame clones and lacks some. Of around 68,000 clones in the sample, approximately 90% were seen once. The sample consisted of CD4+ or CD8+ T cells sorted from blood, taken in a trial of the OX40 agonist ivuxolimab. The source is an adult with an advanced solid tumor such as melanoma, head and neck, liver or kidney cancer.

The V and J genes are TRBV6-5 and TRBJ1-2, with D maybe TRBD1 (6 bases). V shed 0 bases and J shed 5 bases, with 13 bases lying between them. In germline, CDR1 is MNHEY, CDR2 SVGAGI. The CDR3 covers 15 residues. CDR3 residues: CASSYSLAGVYGYTF. CDR3 in DNA: TGTGCCAGCAGTTACTCGTTGGCAGGGGTTTATGGCTACACCTTC.

The chain uses TRBV30 and TRBJ1-5; D might be TRBD1 (6 bases). Trimming pared 0 bases from V and 4 bases from J, leaving 7 bases between. The CDR3 is 13 amino acids. The germline CDR1 and CDR2 sequences are GTSNPN and SVGIG (reference sequence). CDR3 nucleotide sequence: TGTGCCTGGAGTGTAGGACAGAATCAGCCCCAGCATTTT. Protein sequence: CAWSVGQNQPQHF.

The CDR3 region has the DNA TGTGCCAGAGGTACAGATACGCAGTATTTT. It encodes CARGTDTQYF. This chain links TRBV2 with TRBJ2-3; no firm D call. The CDR3 loop spans 10 amino acids. Germline loops: CDR1 SNHLY, CDR2 FYNNEI. Trimming shortened V by 9 bases and J by 3 bases, and 4 bases separated the two germline ends.

The V and J genes are TRBV5-1 and TRBJ2-1, with a weak D call TRBD2 (6 bases). Germline V gene data show CDR1 as SGHRS and CDR2 as YFSETQ. The CDR3 has 20 amino acids. Deletions cut 3 bases from V and 1 base from J, with 26 bases between. The CDR3 is CASSSLGGTDPRQSYNEQFF. DNA for the CDR3: TGCGCCAGCAGCTCACTAGGCGGGACGGACCCTCGTCAATCCTACAATGAGCAGTTCTTC. Full variable domain (outside the CDR3, taken from reference TRBV5-1 and TRBJ2-1): KAGVTQTPRYLIKTRGQQVTLSCSPISGHRSVSWYQQTPGQGLQFLFEYFSETQRNKGNFPGRFSGRQFSNSRSEMNVSTLELGDSALYLCASSSLGGTDPRQSYNEQFFGPGTRLTVL.

V usage is TRBV5-1 and J usage is TRBJ2-3; weak D call: TRBD1 (5 bases). The CDR3 length is 14 residues. The germline V and J ends were trimmed by 0 bases and 1 base, with 6 bases remaining between them. Germline assignment: CDR1 SGHRS and CDR2 YFSETQ. This chain's CDR3 is CASSLVQGTDTQYF. Here the CDR3 DNA reads TGCGCCAGCAGCTTGGTACAGGGCACAGATACGCAGTATTTT.

The V and J genes are TRBV5-4 and TRBJ2-1, with 7 nucleotides matching TRBD2. CDR1 is SGHNT and CDR2 is YYREEE in the germline V gene (reference sequence). V shed 4 bases, J shed 6 bases, and the junction held 4 bases outside the gene matches. The CDR3 is made up of 13 amino acids. The chain's CDR3 is CASSDTSVNEQFF. The CDR3 bases are TGTGCCAGCAGCGATACTAGCGTCAATGAGCAGTTCTTC.

J is TRBJ1-2 and V is TRBV6-5, with D perhaps TRBD1 (6 bases). This CDR3 has 13 residues. With 2 bases removed from V and 5 bases from J, the gap between germline ends came to 9 bases. In germline, CDR1 is MNHEY, CDR2 SVGAGI. Here the CDR3 DNA reads TGTGCCAGCAGTTACGGGGGCGGTTATGGCTACACCTTC. It specifies CASSYGGGYGYTF.

The genes are TRBV7-9 and TRBJ2-2; 7 nucleotides agree with TRBD2. Germline V lookup: CDR1 SEHNR, CDR2 FQNEAQ (reference sequence). CDR3 length equals 14 residues. The V and J ends lost 5 bases and 6 bases, in that order; junction bases with no gene match: 6. CDR3 in DNA: TGTGCCAGCAGCCTGGATGCGGGGGCCGGGGAGCTGTTTTTT. Translated, it gives CASSLDAGAGELFF.

This chain joins TRBV2 and TRBJ1-1, with D hard to call. This CDR3 spans 13 amino acids. Trimming cost V 0 bases and J 11 bases, with 13 bases left between them. CDR1 and CDR2 (germline): SNHLY, FYNNEI. CDR3 coding DNA: TGTGCCAGCAGTGAAGCGCATGGTCAAGAGGCTTTCTTT. Translated, it gives CASSEAHGQEAFF.

This rearrangement joins TRBV25-1 to TRBJ2-1; TRBD1 agrees at 9 bases. V shed 6 bases and J 4 bases; nucleotides not matched to a gene: 7. CDR3 length: 15 amino acids. Germline loops: CDR1 MGHDK, CDR2 SYGVNS. The CDR3, as DNA: TGTGCCAGCAGCCCCGGGACAGGGAGTTACAATGAGCAGTTCTTC. This codes for CASSPGTGSYNEQFF.

This clone was seen more than once but under ten times. V usage is TRBV2 and J usage is TRBJ2-5; D is uncertain. CDR3 length: 13 amino acids. In germline, CDR1 is SNHLY, CDR2 FYNNEI. Trimming pared 3 bases from V and 4 bases from J, leaving 9 bases between. CDR3 region: CASSDGWRETQYF. DNA of the CDR3: TGTGCCAGCAGTGACGGGTGGCGAGAGACCCAGTACTTC.

This sequence joins TRBV5-1 and TRBJ2-1; no clear D. This CDR3 comprises 16 residues. V lost 4 bases to trimming and J lost 6 bases, with 20 bases between them. The V gene's germline CDR1 is SGHRS and CDR2 YFSETQ. This chain's CDR3 is CASSPQPSRGVNEQFF. DNA for the CDR3: TGCGCCAGCAGCCCGCAACCCAGCCGTGGTGTCAATGAGCAGTTCTTC. Full variable domain (remainder filled in from reference TRBV5-1 and TRBJ2-1): KAGVTQTPRYLIKTRGQQVTLSCSPISGHRSVSWYQQTPGQGLQFLFEYFSETQRNKGNFPGRFSGRQFSNSRSEMNVSTLELGDSALYLCASSPQPSRGVNEQFFGPGTRLTVL.

The chain employs TRBV10-3 and TRBJ2-3, with a weak D call TRBD2 (7 bases). Trimming took off 2 bases at V and 1 base at J, with 19 bases between the two ends. This CDR3 spans 18 amino acids. Germline lookup yields CDR1 ENHRY and CDR2 SYGVKD. CDR3 sequence reads: CAISEAGVRGRRTDTQYF. CDR3 in DNA: TGTGCCATCAGTGAGGCAGGTGTGCGGGGGCGGCGCACAGATACGCAGTATTTT.

The chain is built from TRBV27 and TRBJ2-2; 8 bases fit TRBD1. CDR3 length: 15 amino acids. V dropped 4 bases and J dropped 7; count of bases not matched to a gene: 8. Per the germline V gene, CDR1 is MNHEY and CDR2 is SMNVEV (reference sequence). The CDR3 protein is CASSYRDRTDGELFF. In nucleotides, the CDR3 is TGTGCCAGCAGTTACCGGGACAGGACGGACGGGGAGCTGTTTTTT.

The chain has TRBV6-6 and TRBJ1-1, with TRBD1 identical over 10 bases. The germline V gene encodes CDR1 MNHNY and CDR2 SVGAGI (reference sequence). This CDR3 comprises 15 residues. The J segment lost 2 bases and the V segment lost 6 bases, leaving 6 bases of the junction unmatched. Here the CDR3 reads CASSPGTGANTEAFF. The CDR3 DNA sequence: TGTGCCAGCAGCCCCGGGACAGGGGCCAACACTGAAGCTTTCTTT.

The V gene is TRBV19, the J gene TRBJ1-6; tentatively, D is TRBD1 (5 bases). Germline V gene lookup returns CDR1 LNHDA and CDR2 SQIVND (reference sequence). V gave up 6 bases and J gave up 9 bases, with 15 bases separating them. This CDR3 has 14 amino acids. DNA of the CDR3: TGTGCCAGTAGCCTCAGGGAAGGGTCTTCACCCCTCCACTTT. It translates to CASSLREGSSPLHF.

The chain has TRBV6-5 and TRBJ2-3; no clear D. The CDR3 covers 15 residues. Trimming stripped 5 bases from V and 0 bases from J, with 12 bases between. The germline gives CDR1 MNHEY, CDR2 SVGAGI. The CDR3 sequence is CASSRTATSTDTQYF. The CDR3 DNA reads TGTGCCAGCAGTCGCACAGCGACTAGCACAGATACGCAGTATTTT.

The chain carries TRBV19 and TRBJ2-7, with D perhaps assigned TRBD1 or TRBD2 (5 bases each). Trimming shortened V by 3 bases and J by 2 bases, and 11 bases separated the two germline ends. The CDR3 covers 14 residues. Germline loops: CDR1 LNHDA, CDR2 SQIVND (reference sequence). The CDR3 reads CASSIRDGPYEQYF. The CDR3, as DNA: TGTGCCAGTAGTATTCGGGACGGTCCCTACGAGCAGTACTTC.

The chain links TRBV6-5 to TRBJ2-5, with D unresolved. V lost 2 bases and J 6 bases, leaving 4 bases between the germline ends. Germline V gene data show CDR1 as MNHEY and CDR2 as SVGAGI. The CDR3 loop spans 11 amino acids. Here the CDR3 DNA reads TGTGCCAGCAGTTACGAGCAGACCCAGTACTTC. Encoded protein: CASSYEQTQYF.

The count of this clone is one. One junction end disagrees with the germline gene, perhaps due to a read error. V is TRBV9 and J is TRBJ1-2; no definite D call. Per germline, CDR1 SGDLS and CDR2 YYNGEE. CDR3 length: 8 amino acids. The CDR3 sequence is CASSHLAF. The CDR3 DNA sequence: TGTGCCAGCAGCCACCTAGCCTTC. Variable domain in full (rest from reference TRBV9 and TRBJ1-2): DSGVTQTPKHLITATGQRVTLRCSPRSGDLSVYWYQQSLDQGLQFLIQYYNGEERAKGNILERFSAQQFPDLHSELNLSSLELGDSALYFCASSHLAFGSGTRLTVV.

The chain employs TRBV5-4 and TRBJ1-2; the match to TRBD1 covers 9 bases. After removal of 7 bases from V and 4 bases from J, the junction contained 14 bases not matched to a gene. Germline CDR1 reads SGHNT; CDR2 reads YYREEE (reference sequence). CDR3 length: 16 residues. The CDR3 sequence is CASFPGGTGWSYGYTF. The CDR3 region has the DNA TGTGCCAGCTTCCCGGGAGGGACAGGGTGGTCCTATGGCTACACCTTC.

V and J are TRBV28 and TRBJ1-3, with D perhaps matching TRBD1 (6 bases). Germline-derived CDR1 and CDR2 are MDHEN and SYDVKM. The CDR3 length is 15 residues. The V end was cut by 5 bases, the J end by 2 bases, with 13 bases between. CDR3 amino acids: CASSPSGVAGNTIYF. The CDR3 DNA reads as TGTGCCAGCAGTCCCTCAGGGGTGGCTGGAAACACCATATATTTT.

The chain links TRBV10-2 to TRBJ1-5, with D tentatively TRBD1 (5 bases). Looked up from germline, CDR1 is WSHSY and CDR2 is SAAADI. The CDR3 covers 14 residues. V was cut by 3 bases and J by 4 bases, with 10 bases left in between. CDR3 bases: TGCGCCAGCAGTGACACGGGGCAAAATCAGCCCCAGCATTTT. It codes for CASSDTGQNQPQHF.

The chain recombines TRBV30 with TRBJ2-5; possible D gene TRBD2, 5 bases. This CDR3 contains 13 residues. V gave up 0 bases and J gave up 2 bases, with 7 bases separating them. CDR1 and CDR2 (germline): GTSNPN, SVGIG (reference sequence). The CDR3 protein is CAWSVGIQETQYF. As DNA, the CDR3 is TGTGCCTGGAGTGTCGGGATACAAGAGACCCAGTACTTC. Variable domain in full (rest from reference TRBV30 and TRBJ2-5): SQTIHQWPATLVQPVGSPLSLECTVEGTSNPNLYWYRQAAGRGLQLLFYSVGIGQISSEVPQNLSASRPQDRQFILSSKKLLLSDSGFYLCAWSVGIQETQYFGPGTRLLVL.